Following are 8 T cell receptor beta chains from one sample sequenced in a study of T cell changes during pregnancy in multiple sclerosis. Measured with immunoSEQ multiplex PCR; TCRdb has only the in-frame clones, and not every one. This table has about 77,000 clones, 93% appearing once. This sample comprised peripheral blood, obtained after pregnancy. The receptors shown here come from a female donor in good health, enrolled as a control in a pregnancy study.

The CDR3 DNA reads as TGTGCCAGCAGTGAGTGGGTGGCAGGGGGCAGGTATGGCTACACCTTC. Translating gives CASSEWVAGGRYGYTF. This sequence joins TRBV6-1 and TRBJ1-2, with 8 bases lining up with TRBD1. The CDR3 length is 16 residues. CDR1 and CDR2 from the germline V gene are MNHNS and SASEGT. V lost 3 bases, J lost 5 bases, and 11 bases stayed unmatched.

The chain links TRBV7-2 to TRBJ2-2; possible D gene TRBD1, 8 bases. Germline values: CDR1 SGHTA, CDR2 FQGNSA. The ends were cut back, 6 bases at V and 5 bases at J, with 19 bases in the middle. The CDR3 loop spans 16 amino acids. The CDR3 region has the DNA TGTGCCAGCAGACCCTGGACAGGGAGGGGGACCGGGGAGCTGTTTTTT. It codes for CASRPWTGRGTGELFF.

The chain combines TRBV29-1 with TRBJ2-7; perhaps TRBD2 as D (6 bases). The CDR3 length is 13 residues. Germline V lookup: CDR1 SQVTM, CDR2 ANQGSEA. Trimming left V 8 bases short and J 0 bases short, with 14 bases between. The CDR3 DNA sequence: TGCAGCTTCCTGGACGGGAGCTCCTACGAGCAGTACTTC. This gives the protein CSFLDGSSYEQYF.

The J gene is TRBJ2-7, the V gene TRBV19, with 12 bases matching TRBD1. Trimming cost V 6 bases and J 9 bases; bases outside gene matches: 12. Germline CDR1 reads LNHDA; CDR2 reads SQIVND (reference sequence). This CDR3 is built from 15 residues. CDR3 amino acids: CASSPLSGQGAGQYF. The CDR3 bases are TGTGCCAGTAGCCCCCTCTCGGGACAGGGGGCAGGGCAGTACTTC.

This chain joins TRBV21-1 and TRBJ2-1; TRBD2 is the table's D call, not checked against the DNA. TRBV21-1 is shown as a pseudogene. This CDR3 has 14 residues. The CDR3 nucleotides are TGTGCCAGCAGGGCGGGAGGGGAATCGCGTGAGCAGTTCTTC. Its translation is CASRAGGESREQFF.

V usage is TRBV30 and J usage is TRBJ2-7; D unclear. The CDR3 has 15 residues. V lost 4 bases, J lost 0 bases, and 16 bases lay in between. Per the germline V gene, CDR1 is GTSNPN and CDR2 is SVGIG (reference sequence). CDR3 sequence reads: CAWTAGPPHSYEQYF. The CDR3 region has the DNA TGTGCCTGGACCGCTGGGCCGCCTCACTCCTACGAGCAGTACTTC.

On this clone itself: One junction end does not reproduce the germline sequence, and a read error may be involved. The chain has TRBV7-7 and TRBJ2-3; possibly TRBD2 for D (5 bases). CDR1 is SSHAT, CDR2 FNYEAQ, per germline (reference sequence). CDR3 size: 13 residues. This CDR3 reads CASSSGGTDTQYF. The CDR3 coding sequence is TGTGCTAGCAGCTCCGGGGGCACAGATACGCAGTATTTT.

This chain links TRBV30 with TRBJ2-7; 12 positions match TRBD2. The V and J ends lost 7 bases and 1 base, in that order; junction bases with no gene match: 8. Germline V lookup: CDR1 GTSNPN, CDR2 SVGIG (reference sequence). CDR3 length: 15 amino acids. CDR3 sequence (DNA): TGTGCCTCGGAACGGACTAGCGGGGCATCCTACGAGCAGTACTTC. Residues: CASERTSGASYEQYF.